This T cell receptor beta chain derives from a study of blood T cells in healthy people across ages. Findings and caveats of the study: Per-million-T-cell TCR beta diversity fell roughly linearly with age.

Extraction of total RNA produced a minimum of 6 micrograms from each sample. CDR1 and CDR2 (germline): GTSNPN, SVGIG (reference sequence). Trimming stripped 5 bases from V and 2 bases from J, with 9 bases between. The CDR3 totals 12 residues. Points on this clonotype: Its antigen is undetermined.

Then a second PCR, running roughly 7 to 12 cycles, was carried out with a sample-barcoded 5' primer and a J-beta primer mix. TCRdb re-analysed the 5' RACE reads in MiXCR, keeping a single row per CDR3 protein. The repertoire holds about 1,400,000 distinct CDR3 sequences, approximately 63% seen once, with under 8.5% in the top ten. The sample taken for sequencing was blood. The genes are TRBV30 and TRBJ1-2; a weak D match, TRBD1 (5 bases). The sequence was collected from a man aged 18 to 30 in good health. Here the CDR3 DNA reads TGTGCCTGGGAACAGGCAAACTATGGCTACACCTTC. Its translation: CAWEQANYGYTF.